This T cell receptor (beta chain) was recovered during a study of Tregs in tolerant kidney transplant recipients. Data came from immunoSEQ multiplex PCR; TCRdb stores just in-frame clones and leaves some out. The table includes some 110,000 clones, about 91% detected once. V was pared by 1 base and J by 4 bases, with 11 bases between. Germline CDR1 reads SGHDT; CDR2 reads YYEEEE. The CDR3 extends over 14 amino acids. Note on this clone: The antigen remains undetermined.

General observations from the study: Biological reproducibility was not directly addressed in this study.

Unstimulated Tregs (CD4+CD25+CD127-) and CD4+CD25- non-Tregs were sorted from PBMCs. The chain employs TRBV5-6 and TRBJ1-1; maybe TRBD1 (5 bases). The source is a human donor in good health. Material for sequencing was CD4+ T cells from blood. Here the CDR3 DNA reads TGTGCCAGCAGCTTGACCGCCAGGGCCACTGAAGCTTTCTTT. Encoded protein: CASSLTARATEAFF.